Each of the 31 T cell receptor beta chains below was sequenced from the same sample in a study of patients and donors after allogeneic stem cell transplantation. TCRdb reprocessed the RT-PCR reads with MiXCR, giving one entry per CDR3 protein. The sample lists roughly 190,000 distinct CDR3 sequences, less than 45% seen once, with 33% in the top ten. Sequencing was performed on blood, either unsorted or a sorted T cell fraction (not recorded which). These TCRs come from a human donor who was either an allogeneic HSCT recipient or a stem cell or donor lymphocyte infusion donor (not recorded which). It is not recorded whose cells these are; they may come from a transplant donor.

This clonotype has only a few counts. V usage is TRBV29-1 and J usage is TRBJ1-4, with D possibly matching TRBD1 (5 bases). Trimming removed 0 bases from V and 3 bases from J, with 8 bases in between. The CDR3 has 14 residues. CDR1 SQVTM and CDR2 ANQGSEA come from the germline V gene. This CDR3 reads CSVEDVGPNEKLFF. Written as DNA, the CDR3 is TGCAGCGTTGAAGATGTGGGACCTAATGAAAAACTGTTTTTT.

This clonotype appeared a few times. The chain employs TRBV20-1 and TRBJ2-2, with 11 bases identical to TRBD2. Unmatched junction bases numbered 7, after V lost 3 bases and J lost 7 bases. Germline V lookup: CDR1 DFQATT, CDR2 SNEGSKA (reference sequence). CDR3 size: 15 residues. DNA for the CDR3: TGCAGTGCTAGCGTACTAGCGGGAGCGAACGGGGAGCTGTTTTTT. It is translated as CSASVLAGANGELFF.

This chain links TRBV25-1 with TRBJ1-1; D remains unclear. The germline gives CDR1 MGHDK, CDR2 SYGVNS. The germline V and J ends were trimmed by 4 bases and 7 bases, with 19 bases remaining between them. The CDR3 is 15 amino acids. In DNA, the CDR3 is TGTGCCAGCAGTGGGCCCCCGCCGCGGGGTAATGAAGCTTTCTTT. This encodes CASSGPPPRGNEAFF.

J is TRBJ2-2 and V is TRBV11-2, with 12 bases matching TRBD2. The trim removed 3 bases at V and 0 bases at J, leaving 5 bases unmatched. The CDR3 is made up of 18 amino acids. The germline V gene encodes CDR1 SGHAT and CDR2 FQNNGV. The CDR3 nucleotides are TGTGCCAGCAGCTTTGTACTAGCGGGAGGACCGAACACCGGGGAGCTGTTTTTT. Amino acids: CASSFVLAGGPNTGELFF.

On this clonotype: One junction end disagrees with the germline gene, perhaps due to a read error. The chain recombines TRBV4-3 with TRBJ2-1; D remains ambiguous. CDR3 size: 15 residues. The germline V gene has CDR1 LGHNA and CDR2 YSLEER. CDR3 loop: CASSQDISFYDEQFF. CDR3 nucleotides: TGCGCCAGCAGCCAAGATATTAGCTTCTACGATGAGCAGTTCTTC.

This chain uses TRBV5-1 with TRBJ1-2; TRBD1 aligns across 8 bases. In germline, CDR1 is SGHRS, CDR2 YFSETQ. There are 16 residues in the CDR3. Losses at the gene ends were 4 bases for V and 6 bases for J; bases not matched to a gene: 14. DNA of the CDR3: TGCGCCAGCAGCCGGGGGACAGGAGTCTTCTATGATGGCTACACCTTC. Protein product: CASSRGTGVFYDGYTF. Full variable domain (missing parts from reference TRBV5-1 and TRBJ1-2): KAGVTQTPRYLIKTRGQQVTLSCSPISGHRSVSWYQQTPGQGLQFLFEYFSETQRNKGNFPGRFSGRQFSNSRSEMNVSTLELGDSALYLCASSRGTGVFYDGYTFGSGTRLTVV.

The chain couples TRBV9 to TRBJ2-2, with 7 bases lining up with TRBD1. The germline V gene has CDR1 SGDLS and CDR2 YYNGEE. This CDR3 has 14 amino acids. V lost 3 bases, J lost 6 bases, and 5 bases stayed unmatched. CDR3 loop: CASSGQGQAGELFF. Written as DNA, the CDR3 is TGTGCCAGCAGCGGACAGGGCCAGGCCGGGGAGCTGTTTTTT.

The chain recombines TRBV6-5 with TRBJ2-5; tentative D call: TRBD1 (7 bases). V gave up 6 bases and J gave up 1 base, with 15 bases separating them. CDR3 length: 15 amino acids. Germline V gene sequence: CDR1 MNHEY, CDR2 SVGAGI. CDR3 nucleotide sequence: TGTGCCAGCAGCCCGACAGGGAGGAGCCAAGAGACCCAGTACTTC. Residues: CASSPTGRSQETQYF.

This clonotype was recorded only once. V is TRBV5-1 and J is TRBJ2-2; 7 bases fit TRBD2. Germline trimming cut 3 bases from V and 7 bases from J; bases unmatched to any gene: 3. CDR1 and CDR2 from the germline V gene are SGHRS and YFSETQ. The CDR3 extends over 13 amino acids. CDR3 protein: CASSSTGGGELFF. DNA for the CDR3: TGCGCCAGCAGCTCCACGGGAGGCGGGGAGCTGTTTTTT.

This clonotype was found a few times. The V gene is TRBV12-3 or TRBV12-4, the J gene TRBJ2-7; perhaps TRBD2 as D (6 bases). Trimming removed 5 bases from V and 5 bases from J, with 19 bases in between. This CDR3 region has 15 residues. The CDR3 DNA sequence: TGTGCCAGCAGTCCTAGGGGTAGCGGCCTACACGAGCAGTACTTC. Translating gives CASSPRGSGLHEQYF.

This clonotype was seen a few times. This chain connects TRBV6-6 to TRBJ2-7; D remains ambiguous. V was pared by 7 bases and J by 2 bases, with 12 bases between. The germline gives CDR1 MNHNY, CDR2 SVGAGI (reference sequence). The CDR3 runs to 13 residues. The CDR3 coding sequence is TGTGCCAGCACGATCGGCGGTGCCTACGAGCAGTACTTC. It is translated as CASTIGGAYEQYF.

In its sample, this clonotype was seen a few times. The genes are TRBV30 and TRBJ1-1, with D unclear. The CDR3 is 11 residues long. Per germline, CDR1 GTSNPN and CDR2 SVGIG (reference sequence). Between the trimmed V and J ends, which lost 3 bases and 6 bases, there was a span of 8 bases. CDR3 DNA: TGTGCCTGGAGCAAGGGATCTGAAGCTTTCTTT. It translates to CAWSKGSEAFF.

The V and J genes are TRBV7-6 and TRBJ2-1; 10 nucleotides line up with TRBD2. The length of the CDR3 is 16 residues. J was trimmed by 7 bases and V by 1 base; bases with no gene match: 7. Germline loops: CDR1 SGHVS, CDR2 FNYEAQ. The CDR3 here is CASSLVVLAGVNEQFF. The CDR3 DNA reads as TGTGCCAGCAGCTTAGTTGTGCTAGCGGGAGTTAATGAGCAGTTCTTC.

The table lists this clonotype with a few counts. The genes are TRBV27 and TRBJ1-1; D not certain. The CDR3 sequence is 14 residues long. V lost 6 bases and J 1 base, leaving 12 bases between the germline ends. Germline V gives CDR1 MNHEY, CDR2 SMNVEV (reference sequence). In nucleotides, the CDR3 is TGTGCCAGCAGGACGGCAGCCAAGAACACTGAAGCTTTCTTT. Protein: CASRTAAKNTEAFF.

This chain uses TRBV4-3 with TRBJ2-1; TRBD2 matches 12 bases. Germline-derived CDR1 and CDR2 are LGHNA and YSLEER. CDR3 length: 16 residues. J was trimmed by 8 bases and V by 2 bases; bases with no gene match: 7. As DNA, the CDR3 is TGCGCCAGCAGCCAAACTTCGGGACTAGCGGGCGATGAGCAGTTCTTC. As protein: CASSQTSGLAGDEQFF.

Only a few counts were recorded for this clonotype. This chain connects TRBV7-2 to TRBJ2-2; 10 nucleotides align to TRBD2. CDR1 is SGHTA and CDR2 is FQGNSA in the germline V gene. The CDR3 runs to 17 residues. Unmatched junction bases numbered 3, after V lost 0 bases and J lost 2 bases. CDR3 bases: TGTGCCAGCAGCTTAGCGCCTAGCGGGAGTAACACCGGGGAGCTGTTTTTT. It specifies CASSLAPSGSNTGELFF.

This clonotype occurred a few times. The chain has TRBV6-2 or TRBV6-3 and TRBJ2-3, with TRBD2 matching over 12 bases. The length of the CDR3 is 21 residues. Germline assignment: CDR1 MNHEY and CDR2 SVGEGT. V was pared by 2 bases and J by 2 bases, with 17 bases of the junction left unmatched. The DNA for the CDR3 is TGTGCCAGCAGTTACGAGAGGCGTCGGACTAGCGGGAACCCATTCACAGATACGCAGTATTTT. Its translation: CASSYERRRTSGNPFTDTQYF.

The genes are TRBV9 and TRBJ2-1, with D tentatively TRBD2 (5 bases). CDR3 size: 13 residues. V was cut by 0 bases and J by 13 bases, with 14 bases left in between. Germline V lookup: CDR1 SGDLS, CDR2 YYNGEE. CDR3 residues: CASSVGGPPPQFF. The CDR3 coding sequence is TGTGCCAGCAGCGTAGGCGGGCCCCCTCCACAGTTCTTC.

CDR3 bases: TGTGCCAGCAGCCAGACTAGCGGGAGAACACGGCAGTACTTC. Translated, it gives CASSQTSGRTRQYF. V is TRBV3-1 and J is TRBJ2-7; 12 nucleotides line up with TRBD2. Germline V lookup: CDR1 LGHDT, CDR2 YNNKEL (reference sequence). Trimming took 3 bases from V and 9 from J; bases not matched to a gene: 6. This CDR3 is built from 14 residues.

The chain links TRBV28 to TRBJ2-6; D call uncertain. The CDR3 covers 15 residues. Germline CDR1 and CDR2: MDHEN and SYDVKM. The germline V and J ends were trimmed by 10 bases and 0 bases, with 13 bases remaining between them. For the CDR3, the DNA is TGTGCCACGATCAAACCGGGCTCTGGGGCCAACGTCCTGACTTTC. Its translation is CATIKPGSGANVLTF.

This sequence joins TRBV18 and TRBJ2-1, with TRBD1 matching 9 bases. Trimming took 3 bases from V and 5 from J; bases not matched to a gene: 8. The germline V gene has CDR1 KGHSH and CDR2 LQKENI. The CDR3 contains 16 residues. CDR3 protein: CASSPSSDRGNNEQFF. In DNA form, the CDR3 reads TGTGCCAGCTCACCTTCGAGTGACAGGGGGAACAATGAGCAGTTCTTC. Drawing the rest from reference TRBV18 and TRBJ2-1, the complete variable domain is NAGVMQNPRHLVRRRGQEARLRCSPMKGHSHVYWYRQLPEEGLKFMVYLQKENIIDESGMPKERFSAEFPKEGPSILRIQQVVRGDSAAYFCASSPSSDRGNNEQFFGPGTRLTVL.

Concerning this clonotype itself: The conserved final phenylalanine or tryptophan is absent from the CDR3, which likely points to a read error. The rearrangement joins TRBV4-3 to TRBJ2-3; 13 nucleotides agree with TRBD2. V was pared by 4 bases and J by 4 bases, with 2 bases of the junction left unmatched. The CDR3 contains 15 residues. Germline V gene sequence: CDR1 LGHNA, CDR2 YSLEER. CDR3 amino acids: CASSRTSGSPDTQYI. CDR3 coding DNA: TGCGCCAGCAGCCGGACTAGCGGGAGCCCAGATACGCAGTATATT.

This clonotype came up a few times. The CDR3 protein is CSARARQGAGQPQHF. CDR3 in DNA: TGCAGTGCTAGAGCTAGACAGGGGGCGGGTCAGCCCCAGCATTTT. The chain combines TRBV20-1 with TRBJ1-5; 10 nucleotides match TRBD1. The J segment lost 6 bases and the V segment lost 1 base, leaving 6 bases of the junction unmatched. Germline values: CDR1 DFQATT, CDR2 SNEGSKA (reference sequence). CDR3 size: 15 residues.

The chain recombines TRBV7-9 with TRBJ2-7; no firm D call. Trimming stripped 5 bases from V and 3 bases from J, with 17 bases between. Germline CDR1 is SEHNR and CDR2 is FQNEAQ (reference sequence). The CDR3 has 15 residues. The CDR3 loop is CASSDQAMPVYEQYF. As DNA, the CDR3 is TGTGCCAGCAGCGATCAGGCTATGCCGGTCTACGAGCAGTACTTC.

This sequence joins TRBV6-2 or TRBV6-3 and TRBJ2-7, with D unresolved. In germline, CDR1 is MNHEY, CDR2 SVGEGT. There are 14 residues in the CDR3. V lost 0 bases and J lost 2, with 8 bases in between. The CDR3 DNA sequence: TGTGCCAGCAGTTACTCGAAAATTACCTACGAGCAGTACTTC. It yields the protein CASSYSKITYEQYF.

The chain combines TRBV30 with TRBJ1-1, with D hard to call. The CDR3 has 11 residues. V lost 5 bases and J lost 4, with 8 bases in between. Germline V gene lookup returns CDR1 GTSNPN and CDR2 SVGIG (reference sequence). CDR3: CAWAGVTEAFF. The CDR3 nucleotides are TGTGCCTGGGCTGGGGTCACTGAAGCTTTCTTT.

This clonotype was observed a few times. In DNA, the CDR3 is TGTGCCAGCACAGGGGGCGACTATGGCTACACCTTC. Protein product: CASTGGDYGYTF. The gene calls are TRBV25-1 and TRBJ1-2; 8 positions agree with TRBD1. The junction had 1 base not matched to a gene; V was cut back by 7 bases and J by 3 bases. This CDR3 has 12 residues. Germline values: CDR1 MGHDK, CDR2 SYGVNS.

The rearrangement joins TRBV20-1 to TRBJ2-2; the match to TRBD2 covers 7 bases. There are 17 residues in the CDR3. J was trimmed by 2 bases and V by 1 base; bases with no gene match: 10. Germline V gene data show CDR1 as DFQATT and CDR2 as SNEGSKA (reference sequence). CDR3 bases: TGCAGTGCTAGAGCTACACGAGCGGGACTTAACACCGGGGAGCTGTTTTTT. It encodes CSARATRAGLNTGELFF.

This clonotype appeared a few times. The genes are TRBV3-1 and TRBJ2-1; the D is unclear. The CDR3 is 12 residues long. CDR1 and CDR2 (germline): LGHDT, YNNKEL (reference sequence). The ends were cut back, 1 base at V and 3 bases at J, with 1 base in the middle. CDR3 DNA: TGTGCCAGCAGCCAAGTCTACAATGAGCAGTTCTTC. Residues: CASSQVYNEQFF.

This clonotype was observed once. This chain links TRBV29-1 with TRBJ1-2; 7 positions match TRBD1. The CDR3 contains 13 residues. The trim removed 5 bases at V and 10 bases at J, leaving 13 bases unmatched. Germline values: CDR1 SQVTM, CDR2 ANQGSEA. The DNA for the CDR3 is TGCAGCGTTCCCGGGACAGCCGACCCTCTCTACACCTTC. Encoded protein: CSVPGTADPLYTF.

As for this clonotype: Likely a read error: the CDR3 ends without its conserved phenylalanine or tryptophan. The V and J genes are TRBV7-4 and TRBJ1-1; no clear D. Germline CDR1 is SGHVT and CDR2 is SQSDAQ. The CDR3 totals 12 residues. V shed 11 bases and J shed 10 bases, with 20 bases lying between them. CDR3 coding DNA: TGTGCCGGGCCCCATACTCCCAGAGGAGCTTTCTCT. Its protein product is CAGPHTPRGAFS.